This T cell receptor (beta chain) was sequenced in a study of blood T cell repertoires in COVID-19. TCRdb's table, derived via immunoSEQ multiplex PCR, lists solely in-frame clones and lacks some. The sample has 100,000 to 150,000 clones, around nine tenths seen once. CDR3 length equals 18 residues. V was trimmed by 7 bases and J by 0 bases, leaving 21 bases between them. Germline V gene lookup returns CDR1 SNHLY and CDR2 FYNNEI. The chain joins TRBV2 to TRBJ2-2; a weak D match, TRBD2 (5 bases). This receptor was identified in a woman aged 80 or over with acute or convalescent COVID-19. The material sequenced was peripheral blood. The CDR3 spells CASKFLEGEVANTGELFF. Here the CDR3 DNA reads TGTGCCAGCAAGTTCCTCGAGGGAGAGGTTGCGAACACCGGGGAGCTGTTTTTT.